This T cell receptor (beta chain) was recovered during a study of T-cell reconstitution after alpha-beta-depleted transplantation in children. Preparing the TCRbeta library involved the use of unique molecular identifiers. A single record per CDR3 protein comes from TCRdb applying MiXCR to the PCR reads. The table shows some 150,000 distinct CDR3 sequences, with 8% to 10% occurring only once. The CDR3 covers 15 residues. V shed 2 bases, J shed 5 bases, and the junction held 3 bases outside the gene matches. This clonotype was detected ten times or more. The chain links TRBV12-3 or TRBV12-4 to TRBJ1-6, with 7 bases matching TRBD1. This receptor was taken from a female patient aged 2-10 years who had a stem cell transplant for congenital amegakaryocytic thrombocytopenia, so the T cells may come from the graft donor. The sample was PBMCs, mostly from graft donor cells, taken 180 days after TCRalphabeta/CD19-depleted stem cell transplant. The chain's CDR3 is CASSLRGPDNSPLHF. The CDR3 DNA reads TGTGCCAGCAGTTTAAGGGGGCCGGATAATTCACCCCTCCACTTT.